Listed here is a single T cell receptor (beta chain). MiXCR, applied by TCRdb to the 5' RACE reads, yields one record per CDR3 protein. The sample shows 350,000 to 450,000 distinct CDR3 sequences, 14% of them seen only once. This entry belongs to a study of T-cell memory formation after mild COVID-19. Trimming at V came to 2 bases and at J to 4 bases, leaving 9 bases not matched to a gene. The germline V gene has CDR1 WSHSY and CDR2 SAAADI. CDR3 length: 16 amino acids. Sequencing was done on a sample of PBMCs or a T cell subset sorted from them (not recorded which). The clonotype originates from a man younger than 30 who had mild COVID-19 (a few samples of this study predate the infection). Cell type and time point are not known. This chain joins TRBV10-2 and TRBJ1-1; 8 bases map to TRBD1. CDR3 coding DNA: TGCGCCAGCAGTGAGGGCGGCAGGGGGCCGGGCACTGAAGCTTTCTTT. Translation: CASSEGGRGPGTEAFF.